This TCR beta chain was found in a study of early T cells in non-severe SARS-CoV-2 infection. Background on the study: Bulk RNA from unsorted whole blood was sequenced; chains were unpaired. Whole-study results and caveats: Database matching using VDJdb favored anti-spike CD8 responses, with private and CD4 specificities left missing.

Individual cDNA molecules each received unique molecular identifiers attached to them. A single record per CDR3 protein comes from TCRdb applying MiXCR to the 5' RACE reads. The sample comprises nearly 110,000 distinct CDR3 sequences, 8.5% to 14% of which are singletons, and approximately 7.3% rests with the top ten. This clonotype was picked up many times. The target antigen is unknown. Germline CDR1 is SNHLY and CDR2 is FYNNEI. The CDR3 length is 14 residues. V lost 2 bases and J lost 7, with 12 bases in between. This chain joins TRBV2 and TRBJ1-5; tentatively, D is TRBD1 (5 bases). Sequenced input: whole blood. This receptor was identified in an adult who was a healthcare worker with PCR-confirmed SARS-CoV-2 infection or an uninfected control (not recorded which). The CDR3 sequence: CASSEQGPRQPQHF. For the CDR3, the DNA is TGTGCCAGCAGTGAACAGGGCCCGCGGCAGCCCCAGCATTTT.